The clone carrying this T cell receptor beta chain was counted a few times. What it binds is not known. The CDR3 runs 15 residues. Trimming cost V 5 bases and J 0 bases, with 8 bases left between them. From germline, CDR1 is SGHAT and CDR2 FQNNGV. The entry originates in a study of beta chain features in type 1 diabetes. Each population that was sorted was more than 95% pure. Isolated RNA was reverse transcribed in full, so expressed TCRB transcripts were sequenced. Using immunoSEQ multiplex PCR, the repertoire was profiled, and TCRdb retains in-frame clones only, with some absent. Here the sample spans roughly 450,000 clones, roughly 10% being singletons. Notes on the study in general: The study found moderately but significantly shorter TCRB CDR3s in all four CD4+ subsets of Type 1 diabetes patients. More deletions and fewer insertions at VDJ junctions were seen in type 1 diabetes patients.

The sample consisted of naive CD4+ T cells from blood. This TCR came from a young woman in good health. This chain joins TRBV11-2 and TRBJ2-6; the D call may be TRBD1 or TRBD2 (5 bases each). The CDR3 nucleotides are TGTGCCAGCAGCGGGACCGCCTCTGGGGCCAACGTCCTGACTTTC. Its translation: CASSGTASGANVLTF.